The 27 T cell receptor beta chains below come from one sample, sequenced in a study of Graves' ophthalmopathy and Graves' hyperthyroidism. RNA transcripts yielded amplified TCR beta CDR3 regions. Investigators did first-round RT-PCR with HTBI primers, then second-round multiplex PCR. TCRdb re-derived calls from the multiplex PCR reads in MiXCR, one entry per CDR3 protein. In the table there are more than 1,000,000 distinct CDR3 sequences, approximately 35% of which are singletons. The sequenced sample was peripheral blood or thyroid tissue (not recorded which). The receptors were sampled from an adult man with Graves' hyperthyroidism.

The rearrangement joins TRBV9 to TRBJ2-6, with D possibly being TRBD1 or TRBD2 (6 bases each). There are 15 residues in the CDR3. From germline, CDR1 is SGDLS and CDR2 YYNGEE. Trimming took off 7 bases at V and 2 bases at J, with 13 bases between the two ends. The CDR3, as DNA: TGTGCCAGCGGGAGAGGGGGGCCTGGGGCCAACGTCCTGACTTTC. Translating gives CASGRGGPGANVLTF.

This clonotype turned up a few times. CDR3 nucleotides: TGTGCCAGCAGCATCACGACAGTCGAGGACCCTGAAGCTTTCTTT. Translated: CASSITTVEDPEAFF. The chain uses TRBV2 and TRBJ1-1; a weak D match, TRBD1 (5 bases). The CDR3 extends over 15 amino acids. The V gene lost 6 bases and the J gene lost 6 bases, with 20 bases spanning the gap. Germline V gene lookup returns CDR1 SNHLY and CDR2 FYNNEI.

The V and J genes are TRBV7-9 and TRBJ2-7; 11 bases align to TRBD1. V lost 1 base, J lost 7 bases, and 9 bases stayed unmatched. CDR3 length: 16 residues. Germline values: CDR1 SEHNR, CDR2 FQNEAQ (reference sequence). For the CDR3, the DNA is TGTGCCAGCAGCTTAGTTCGGGGGACAGGGGGTGAGGAGCAGTACTTC. It encodes CASSLVRGTGGEEQYF.

This clonotype has at least ten counts. The chain carries TRBV6-4 and TRBJ2-6; D gene uncertain. The germline V gene has CDR1 MRHNA and CDR2 SNTAGT. There are 15 residues in the CDR3. V lost 0 bases and J 1 base, leaving 4 bases between the germline ends. The CDR3 protein is CASSDSGSGANVLTF. The DNA of the CDR3 is TGTGCCAGCAGTGACTCAGGGTCTGGGGCCAACGTCCTGACTTTC.

This clonotype was recorded many times. V usage is TRBV29-1 and J usage is TRBJ2-7; 8 bases line up with TRBD1. The CDR3 runs 13 residues. The germline V gene encodes CDR1 SQVTM and CDR2 ANQGSEA. V lost 7 bases and J lost 2; bases outside the gene matches: 7. The CDR3 loop reads CSALRGPPYEQYF. Here the CDR3 DNA reads TGCAGCGCCCTCAGGGGGCCTCCCTACGAGCAGTACTTC.

V usage is TRBV28 and J usage is TRBJ1-1; no firm D call. CDR1 is MDHEN and CDR2 is SYDVKM in the germline V gene. The CDR3 is 14 amino acids. Trimming removed 6 bases at V and 1 base at J, with 12 bases between. CDR3 nucleotides: TGTGCCAGCAGCCTCATATTTGAGAACACTGAAGCTTTCTTT. Amino acid sequence: CASSLIFENTEAFF.

As for this clonotype: Its ends do not fully match the called genes, so a read error is possible. V usage is TRBV7-7 and J usage is TRBJ2-5; D possibly corresponds to TRBD1 (6 bases). The CDR3 runs 13 residues. From germline, CDR1 is SSHAT and CDR2 FNYEAQ (reference sequence). The CDR3 DNA sequence: TGTGCTAGCAGCTTAGGAAGTGGGACATCGCAGTACTTC. Protein sequence: CASSLGSGTSQYF.

Ten or more counts support this clonotype. The DNA of the CDR3 is TGCAGTGCCGAGGTAGTTCCTGAAGCTTTCTTT. Residues: CSAEVVPEAFF. The rearrangement links TRBV20-1 to TRBJ1-1; no clear D gene. V shed 6 bases and J shed 6 bases, with 11 bases lying between them. Germline loops: CDR1 DFQATT, CDR2 SNEGSKA (reference sequence). The CDR3 consists of 11 residues.

This chain links TRBV15 with TRBJ1-1, with 9 bases aligning to TRBD1. V lost 1 base, J lost 1 base, and 16 bases stayed unmatched. From germline, CDR1 is LNHNV and CDR2 YYDKDF (reference sequence). This CDR3 is built from 20 residues. The CDR3 bases are TGTGCCACCAGCAGAGTATTTCCGGTGGAACAGGGGGCGCGGAACACTGAAGCTTTCTTT. Amino acids: CATSRVFPVEQGARNTEAFF.

This chain links TRBV4-1 with TRBJ2-5, with 13 bases aligning to TRBD2. Per germline, CDR1 MGHRA and CDR2 YSYEKL. J gave up 5 bases and V 1 base, and 7 bases lay outside the gene matches. CDR3 size: 17 residues. The CDR3 region is CASSQAGRLAGGETQYF. The CDR3 DNA sequence: TGCGCCAGCAGCCAAGCGGGGAGACTAGCGGGAGGCGAGACCCAGTACTTC.

This clonotype was picked up many times. This chain's CDR3 is CSHLGTGIKNEAFF. CDR3 coding DNA: TGCAGCCATTTAGGGACAGGGATTAAAAATGAAGCTTTCTTT. The chain is built from TRBV29-1 and TRBJ1-1; the match to TRBD1 covers 9 bases. Per the germline V gene, CDR1 is SQVTM and CDR2 is ANQGSEA. CDR3 length: 14 residues. V shed 8 bases, J shed 7 bases, and the junction held 14 bases outside the gene matches.

This chain uses TRBV20-1 with TRBJ2-7; D might be TRBD1 (6 bases). The germline V gene has CDR1 DFQATT and CDR2 SNEGSKA (reference sequence). The CDR3 is made up of 13 amino acids. V lost 3 bases and J lost 2, with 11 bases in between. The CDR3 here is CSASAPGAYEQYF. DNA of the CDR3: TGCAGTGCTAGCGCTCCAGGGGCCTACGAGCAGTACTTC.

The V call is TRBV10-3, the J call TRBJ1-5; 8 positions match TRBD1. The CDR3 runs 13 residues. V dropped 4 bases and J dropped 6; count of bases not matched to a gene: 2. The germline V gene encodes CDR1 ENHRY and CDR2 SYGVKD. Written as DNA, the CDR3 is TGTGCCATCAGTGGACAGGGGAGTCAGCCCCAGCATTTT. Translation gives CAISGQGSQPQHF.

This clonotype was seen a single time. The chain has TRBV4-1 and TRBJ1-5; no reliable D call. The ends were cut back, 2 bases at V and 0 bases at J, with 8 bases in the middle. The CDR3 is 15 residues long. Germline V gives CDR1 MGHRA, CDR2 YSYEKL. The CDR3, as DNA: TGCGCCAGCAGCCAAAACCGGACTAGCAATCAGCCCCAGCATTTT. This encodes CASSQNRTSNQPQHF.

As to this clonotype: The conserved closing phenylalanine or tryptophan is absent in this CDR3, likely reflecting a read error. The limits of the CDR3 on the DNA are not certain, so only TCRdb's listed CDR3 is given. This chain uses TRBV6-6 with TRBJ1-4; TRBD1 is the table's D call and was not checked against the DNA. Germline V CDR1 and CDR2: MNHNY, SVGAGI (reference sequence). 10 amino acids form the CDR3, both terminal residues included. The CDR3 loop is CAISGQGGGY.

This clonotype was found a few times. The V gene is TRBV10-3, the J gene TRBJ1-1; tentative D call: TRBD1 (6 bases). Trimming removed 4 bases at V and 2 bases at J, with 14 bases between. The CDR3 has 15 residues. Germline-derived CDR1 and CDR2 are ENHRY and SYGVKD. CDR3 sequence: CAISVGRGTNTEAFF. CDR3 nucleotide sequence: TGTGCCATCAGTGTGGGTAGGGGGACTAACACTGAAGCTTTCTTT.

Worth noting for this clonotype: A read error may produce the germline difference seen at one junction end. This chain joins TRBV10-3 and TRBJ2-7, with 8 bases that match TRBD2. From germline, CDR1 is ENHRY and CDR2 SYGVKD. The CDR3 extends over 13 amino acids. CDR3 in DNA: TGTGCCAGCAGTTACACCGGGGGGGGCGAGCAGTACTTC. It codes for CASSYTGGGEQYF.

The table lists this clonotype with a few counts. DNA for the CDR3: TGTGCCAGCAGTTTCAGCAGGGGCGGCCCTAGCTCCTACGAGCAGTACTTC. It is translated as CASSFSRGGPSSYEQYF. The chain employs TRBV12-3 or TRBV12-4 and TRBJ2-7; D is perhaps TRBD1 (6 bases). The length of the CDR3 is 17 residues. V lost 3 bases and J lost 0, with 18 bases in between.

The chain is built from TRBV7-9 and TRBJ2-7; tentatively, D is TRBD1 (5 bases). Looked up from germline, CDR1 is SEHNR and CDR2 is FQNEAQ (reference sequence). Trimming stripped 5 bases from V and 2 bases from J, with 25 bases between. This CDR3 comprises 18 residues. CDR3 protein: CASSTDGQGEIQTYEQYF. In DNA form, the CDR3 reads TGTGCCAGCAGCACTGACGGACAAGGCGAGATCCAGACCTACGAGCAGTACTTC.

The sample holds one count of this clonotype. As the CDR3 is not closed by the conserved phenylalanine or tryptophan, this likely results from a read error. The limits of the CDR3 on the DNA are not certain, so only TCRdb's listed CDR3 is given. This chain uses TRBV29-1 with TRBJ2-2; TRBD1 is the table's D call, not checked against the DNA. CDR1 and CDR2 from the germline V gene are SQVTM and ANQGSEA. The CDR3 has 15 residues if both end residues are counted. The CDR3: CSVLARQANTGELDL.

The chain employs TRBV10-3 and TRBJ1-5; perhaps TRBD1 as D (5 bases). Germline V gene lookup returns CDR1 ENHRY and CDR2 SYGVKD. V dropped 4 bases and J dropped 2 bases, with 21 bases sitting between them. The CDR3 runs to 18 residues. The CDR3 nucleotides are TGTGCCATCAGTGCTAACACAGGCTTGGGGATCGGCAATCAGCCCCAGCATTTT. Its protein product is CAISANTGLGIGNQPQHF.

This clonotype was detected ten times or more. The J gene is TRBJ2-2, the V gene TRBV20-1, with TRBD1 matching 7 bases. CDR1 and CDR2 from the germline V gene are DFQATT and SNEGSKA (reference sequence). The CDR3 has 14 amino acids. The CDR3 nucleotides read TGCATGACAACGGGACAGCCTAACACCGGGGAGCTGTTTTTT. It is translated as CMTTGQPNTGELFF.

This clonotype showed up many times. The J gene is TRBJ1-2, the V gene TRBV12-3 or TRBV12-4; D ambiguous. The CDR3 spans 15 residues. V shed 7 bases and J shed 4 bases, with 19 bases lying between them. CDR3 DNA: TGTGCCAGCACCTCCGGCCCGGACGGAATCTATGGCTACACCTTC. Encoded protein: CASTSGPDGIYGYTF.

Comment on this clonotype: A much more abundant neighbour one base away suggests this may be a read error. The J gene is TRBJ1-2, the V gene TRBV29-1, with 9 positions matching TRBD1. The CDR3 spans 14 residues. V was pared by 7 bases and J by 0 bases, with 6 bases of the junction left unmatched. CDR1 SQVTM and CDR2 ANQGSEA come from the germline V gene. The CDR3 is CSGQTGGANYGYTF. CDR3 nucleotide sequence: TGCAGCGGTCAAACAGGGGGCGCTAACTATGGCTACACCTTC.

The table lists this clonotype with a count of one. J is TRBJ1-5 and V is TRBV20-1, with no clear D. Germline values: CDR1 DFQATT, CDR2 SNEGSKA (reference sequence). This CDR3 contains 12 residues. Deletions cut 8 bases from V and 6 bases from J, with 14 bases between. The CDR3 region is CSYGQASQPQHF. In DNA form, the CDR3 reads TGCAGTTACGGGCAGGCGAGTCAGCCCCAGCATTTT.

This clonotype showed up just a few times. V gene TRBV20-1 combines with J gene TRBJ1-2, with 7 positions matching TRBD1. J gave up 6 bases and V 4 bases, and 11 bases lay outside the gene matches. The germline V gene has CDR1 DFQATT and CDR2 SNEGSKA (reference sequence). The CDR3 loop spans 14 amino acids. As DNA, the CDR3 is TGCAGTGCTACAAAGTGGACAGGTTACAATGGCTACACCTTC. Translated: CSATKWTGYNGYTF.

This clonotype was seen more than once but under ten times. The V and J genes are TRBV6-5 and TRBJ2-7; D not certain. Trimming removed 4 bases at V and 3 bases at J, with 16 bases between. Germline assignment: CDR1 MNHEY and CDR2 SVGAGI. The CDR3 is made up of 15 amino acids. The CDR3 reads CASSLVRPISYEQYF. The CDR3 coding sequence is TGTGCCAGCAGTTTAGTCAGACCCATCAGCTACGAGCAGTACTTC.